This is a list of T cell receptor beta chains from one sample in a study of Graves' ophthalmopathy and Graves' hyperthyroidism. TCRdb re-derived calls from the multiplex PCR reads in MiXCR, one entry per CDR3 protein. The sample contains roughly 410,000 distinct CDR3 sequences, 15% of which appear only once. Sequenced: peripheral blood. These receptor sequences come from a young woman with stable Graves' hyperthyroidism. Both conserved end residues are part of each CDR3. Each record gives: clone size, J gene, V gene, D gene, CDR3 protein, CDR3 DNA. The D gene is left open where the match is weak. A row's size may be missing; if present it is once, few, many or a size class.

many | TRBJ2-2 | TRBV24-1 | TRBD1 | CATGGQGSGELFF | TGTGCCACCGGGGGACAGGGCAGCGGGGAGCTGTTTTTT
many | TRBJ1-2 | TRBV6-1 | NA | CASRSNSPYGYTF | TGTGCCAGCAGGTCAAACAGCCCCTATGGCTACACCTTC
many | TRBJ1-1 | TRBV6-1 | NA | CASREEGVGATEAFF | TGTGCCAGCCGAGAGGAGGGGGTTGGGGCCACTGAAGCTTTCTTT
many | TRBJ1-1 | TRBV11-2 | TRBD1 | CASSLDGGRGLEAFF | TGTGCCAGCAGCTTAGATGGCGGCAGGGGGCTTGAAGCTTTCTTT
many | TRBJ1-1 | TRBV27 | NA | CASSLFRPLNTEAFF | TGTGCCAGCAGTTTATTCCGACCGTTGAACACTGAAGCTTTCTTT
many | TRBJ1-1 | TRBV29-1 | NA | CSVEEWVNTEAFF | TGCAGCGTTGAAGAATGGGTGAACACTGAAGCTTTCTTT
many | TRBJ2-2 | TRBV15 | NA | CATSDSQANTGELFF | TGTGCCACTTCCGACAGCCAAGCGAACACCGGGGAGCTGTTTTTT
NA | TRBJ1-6 | TRBV2 | NA | CASSDGLYNSPLHF | TGTGCCAGCAGTGATGGACTCTATAATTCACCCCTCCACTTT
few | TRBJ2-5 | TRBV5-1 | TRBD1 | CASRQGDRARVETQYF | TGCGCCAGTCGGCAGGGGGACAGGGCTCGCGTGGAGACCCAGTACTTC
NA | TRBJ2-2 | TRBV6-5 | TRBD2 | CASSYWTSGSPGELFF | TGTGCCAGCAGTTACTGGACTAGCGGGAGCCCAGGGGAGCTGTTTTTT
many | TRBJ1-5 | TRBV25-1 | NA | CASSSDRSSQPQHF | TGTGCCAGCAGTTCCGACAGATCGAGTCAGCCCCAGCATTTT
many | TRBJ1-2 | TRBV15 | TRBD1 | CATSPRDSSNYGYTF | TGTGCCACCAGCCCCCGGGACAGTTCTAACTATGGCTACACCTTC
few | TRBJ2-4 | TRBV19 | TRBD2 | CASSIRSGGEENIQYF | TGTGCCAGTAGTATAAGGAGCGGGGGCGAGGAGAACATTCAGTACTTC
NA | TRBJ2-7 | TRBV4-2 | TRBD2 | CASSQDSSGGARSEQYF | TGTGCCAGCAGCCAAGATTCGAGCGGGGGGGCAAGATCCGAGCAGTACTTC
many | TRBJ1-2 | TRBV2 | NA | CASSERQIYGYTF | TGTGCCAGCAGTGAAAGGCAGATCTATGGCTACACCTTC
few | TRBJ1-5 | TRBV19 | NA | CASRMRGTYSNQPQHF | TGTGCCAGTAGGATGCGAGGGACTTATAGCAATCAGCCCCAGCATTTT
many | TRBJ2-7 | TRBV20-1 | NA | CSAFNRDATSYEQYF | TGCAGTGCTTTTAACAGGGACGCTACATCCTACGAGCAGTACTTC
many | TRBJ1-1 | TRBV20-1 | NA | CSAGPPSWYTEAFF | TGCAGTGCTGGGCCCCCCAGTTGGTACACTGAAGCTTTCTTT
NA | TRBJ2-5 | TRBV19 | TRBD1 | CASSKTPTGGGETQYF | TGTGCCAGTAGTAAAACACCGACAGGGGGCGGAGAGACCCAGTACTTC
many | TRBJ2-4 | TRBV6-2/TRBV6-3 | NA | CAGSVGGTSKNIQYF | TGTGCCGGGTCCGTCGGGGGCACGTCCAAAAACATTCAGTACTTC
many | TRBJ1-2 | TRBV29-1 | NA | CSVQGKGRGYTF | TGCAGCGTGCAGGGAAAAGGGCGCGGCTACACCTTC
many | TRBJ2-7 | TRBV20-1 | TRBD2 | CSARNPSGGASEQYF | TGCAGTGCTAGAAACCCTAGCGGGGGGGCAAGCGAGCAGTACTTC
many | TRBJ2-5 | TRBV7-9 | TRBD1 | CASSLGDRDKETQYF | TGTGCCAGCAGCTTAGGGGACAGGGACAAAGAGACCCAGTACTTC
many | TRBJ1-1 | TRBV6-2/TRBV6-3 | NA | CASSRPMNTEAFF | TGTGCCAGCAGTAGACCAATGAACACTGAAGCTTTCTTT
NA | TRBJ1-1 | TRBV7-2 | NA | CASNLSGWGQGHTEAFF | TGTGCCAGCAACTTATCGGGATGGGGGCAGGGTCACACTGAAGCTTTCTTT
many | TRBJ1-2 | TRBV6-1 | NA | CASTRDGNYGYTF | TGTGCCAGCACCCGGGACGGTAACTATGGCTACACCTTC
once | TRBJ1-5 | TRBV12-3/TRBV12-4 | NA | CASSLRRVSNQPQHF | TGTGCCAGCAGTTTGCGGAGAGTTAGCAATCAGCCCCAGCATTTT
many | TRBJ1-5 | TRBV20-1 | NA | CSARVQGGNQPQHF | TGCAGTGCTAGAGTGCAGGGTGGCAATCAGCCCCAGCATTTT
many | TRBJ2-7 | TRBV7-2 | NA | CASSLSFGATYEQYF | TGTGCCAGCAGCTTATCATTCGGGGCAACCTACGAGCAGTACTTC
NA | TRBJ2-7 | TRBV6-1 | NA | CASSVGGLSYEQYF | TGTGCCAGCAGTGTCGGCGGACTCTCCTACGAGCAGTACTTC
NA | TRBJ1-5 | TRBV2 | TRBD1 | CASIRDRGSNQPQHF | TGTGCCAGCATTAGGGACAGGGGAAGCAATCAGCCCCAGCATTTT
many | TRBJ2-7 | TRBV7-8 | TRBD1 | CASSPGQVSYEQYF | TGTGCCAGCAGCCCGGGACAGGTCTCCTACGAGCAGTACTTC
many | TRBJ2-7 | TRBV12-3/TRBV12-4 | NA | CASSPGYEQYF | TGTGCCAGCAGTCCCGGCTACGAGCAGTACTTC
many | TRBJ2-2 | TRBV9 | NA | CASSVGPWSSTGELFF | TGTGCCAGCAGCGTAGGGCCTTGGTCGTCCACCGGGGAGCTGTTTTTT
many | TRBJ1-1 | TRBV5-1 | TRBD1 | CASSLVGGDKTEAFF | TGCGCCAGCAGCTTGGTAGGGGGCGATAAGACTGAAGCTTTCTTT
many | TRBJ1-1 | TRBV12-3/TRBV12-4 | NA | CASSFGGRNGMNTEAFF | TGTGCCAGCAGTTTTGGGGGCCGGAATGGTATGAACACTGAAGCTTTCTTT
many | TRBJ1-2 | TRBV4-1 | NA | CASSQVLTDSYGYTF | TGCGCCAGCAGCCAAGTGCTGACAGATTCCTATGGCTACACCTTC
many | TRBJ2-7 | TRBV19 | TRBD1 | CASSGQVAYEQYF | TGTGCCAGTAGCGGACAGGTTGCCTACGAGCAGTACTTC
many | TRBJ1-2 | TRBV20-1 | NA | CSAHGAVHHGYTF | TGCAGTGCTCATGGGGCGGTGCACCATGGCTACACCTTC
many | TRBJ2-7 | TRBV19 | TRBD1 | CASSAPGTASTYEQYF | TGTGCCAGTAGCGCTCCCGGGACAGCTAGTACCTACGAGCAGTACTTC
many | TRBJ1-5 | TRBV12-3/TRBV12-4 | NA | CASSSGGAEQPQHF | TGTGCCAGCAGTAGCGGGGGCGCAGAGCAGCCCCAGCATTTT
few | TRBJ1-2 | TRBV6-2/TRBV6-3 | NA | CASSSSDRWDGYTF | TGTGCCAGCAGTTCCTCTGACAGATGGGACGGCTACACCTTC
NA | TRBJ2-5 | TRBV7-9 | NA | CASIQATGYGETQYF | TGTGCCAGCATCCAGGCAACAGGGTACGGGGAGACCCAGTACTTC
NA | TRBJ1-6 | TRBV6-1 | NA | CASSRTQLHSPLHF | TGTGCCAGCAGTCGTACACAGCTTCATTCACCCCTCCACTTT
many | TRBJ1-2 | TRBV29-1 | NA | CSAFRVAGYTF | TGCAGCGCCTTCAGGGTTGCTGGCTACACCTTC
few | TRBJ2-5 | TRBV4-1 | TRBD2 | CASSQPIAGGKETQYF | TGCGCCAGCAGCCAGCCTATAGCGGGGGGGAAAGAGACCCAGTACTTC
NA | TRBJ2-7 | TRBV6-1 | NA | CASRAGRHEQYF | TGTGCCAGCAGGGCAGGGCGTCACGAGCAGTACTTC
many | TRBJ1-5 | TRBV28 | NA | CASSLVGRVGLPQHF | TGTGCCAGCAGTTTAGTAGGGAGGGTGGGGTTGCCCCAGCATTTT
few | TRBJ1-3 | TRBV20-1 | NA | CSAGGLRGNTIYF | TGCAGTGCTGGGGGTCTTCGGGGAAACACCATATATTTT
many | TRBJ1-2 | TRBV6-5 | NA | CASSYLQGDGYGYTF | TGTGCCAGCAGTTATCTACAGGGCGACGGCTATGGCTACACCTTC
NA | TRBJ2-7 | TRBV5-1 | TRBD1 | CASSPSTGDYEQYF | TGCGCCAGCAGCCCCTCGACAGGGGACTACGAGCAGTACTTC
many | TRBJ1-1 | TRBV7-9 | TRBD1 | CASSAGTGNTEAFF | TGTGCCAGCAGCGCCGGGACAGGGAACACTGAAGCTTTCTTT
many | TRBJ1-1 | TRBV19 | TRBD1 | CASRLEGGRVNTEAFF | TGTGCCAGTAGACTCGAAGGGGGCAGAGTGAACACTGAAGCTTTCTTT
NA | TRBJ1-1 | TRBV9 | TRBD1 | CASSLMTGATEAFF | TGTGCCAGCAGCCTAATGACAGGGGCCACTGAAGCTTTCTTT
few | TRBJ1-1 | TRBV12-3/TRBV12-4 | NA | CASTIQGLNTEAFF | TGTGCCAGCACAATACAGGGTTTGAACACTGAAGCTTTCTTT